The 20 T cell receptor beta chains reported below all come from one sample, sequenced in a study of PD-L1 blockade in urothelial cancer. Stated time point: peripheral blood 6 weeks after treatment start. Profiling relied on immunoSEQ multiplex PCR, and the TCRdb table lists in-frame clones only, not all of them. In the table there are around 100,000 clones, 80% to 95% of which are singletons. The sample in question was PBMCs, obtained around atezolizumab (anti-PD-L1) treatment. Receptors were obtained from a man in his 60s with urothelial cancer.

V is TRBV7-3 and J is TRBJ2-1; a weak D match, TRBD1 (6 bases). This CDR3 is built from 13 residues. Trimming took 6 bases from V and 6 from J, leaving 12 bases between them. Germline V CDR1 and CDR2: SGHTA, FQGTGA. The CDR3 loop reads CASRGTDSNEQFF. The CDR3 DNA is TGTGCCAGCAGGGGGACGGACAGCAATGAGCAGTTCTTC.

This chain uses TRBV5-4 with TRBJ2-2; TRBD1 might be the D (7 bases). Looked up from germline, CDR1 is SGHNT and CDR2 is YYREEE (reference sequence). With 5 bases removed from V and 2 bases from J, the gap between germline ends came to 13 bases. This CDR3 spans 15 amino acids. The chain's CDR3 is CASRRGQLNTGELFF. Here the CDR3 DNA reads TGTGCCAGCAGGCGGGGACAGTTAAACACCGGGGAGCTGTTTTTT.

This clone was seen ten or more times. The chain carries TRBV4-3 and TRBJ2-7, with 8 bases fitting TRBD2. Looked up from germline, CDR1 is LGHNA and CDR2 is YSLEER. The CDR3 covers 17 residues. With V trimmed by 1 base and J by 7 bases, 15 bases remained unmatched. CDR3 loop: CASSQAPGGDSSDEQYF. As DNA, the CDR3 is TGCGCCAGCAGCCAAGCACCCGGGGGGGACTCATCCGATGAGCAGTACTTC.

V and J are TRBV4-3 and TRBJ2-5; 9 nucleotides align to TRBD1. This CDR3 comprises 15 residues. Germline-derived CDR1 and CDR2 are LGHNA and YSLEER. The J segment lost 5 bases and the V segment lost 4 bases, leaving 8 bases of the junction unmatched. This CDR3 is CASSRSGTGSETQYF. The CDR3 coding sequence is TGCGCCAGCAGCCGCTCCGGGACAGGGAGTGAGACCCAGTACTTC.

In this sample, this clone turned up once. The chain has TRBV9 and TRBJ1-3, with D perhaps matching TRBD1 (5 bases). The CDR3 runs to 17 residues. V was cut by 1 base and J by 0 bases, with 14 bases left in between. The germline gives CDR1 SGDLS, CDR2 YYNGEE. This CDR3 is CASSVLDSFSSGNTIYF. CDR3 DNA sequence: TGTGCCAGCAGCGTACTCGACAGTTTCTCCTCTGGAAACACCATATATTTT.

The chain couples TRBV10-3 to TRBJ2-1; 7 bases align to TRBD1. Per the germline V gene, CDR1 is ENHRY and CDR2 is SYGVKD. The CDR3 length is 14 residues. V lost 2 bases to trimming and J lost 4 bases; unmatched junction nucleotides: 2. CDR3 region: CAISEGDSYNEQFF. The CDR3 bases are TGTGCCATCAGTGAGGGGGACAGTTACAATGAGCAGTTCTTC.

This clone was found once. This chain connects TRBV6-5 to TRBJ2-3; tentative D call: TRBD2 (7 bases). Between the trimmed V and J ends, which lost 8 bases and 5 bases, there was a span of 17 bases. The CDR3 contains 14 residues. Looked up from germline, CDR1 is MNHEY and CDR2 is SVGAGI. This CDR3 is CASLGAGERDTQYF. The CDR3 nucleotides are TGTGCCAGCTTGGGGGCGGGAGAAAGAGATACGCAGTATTTT.

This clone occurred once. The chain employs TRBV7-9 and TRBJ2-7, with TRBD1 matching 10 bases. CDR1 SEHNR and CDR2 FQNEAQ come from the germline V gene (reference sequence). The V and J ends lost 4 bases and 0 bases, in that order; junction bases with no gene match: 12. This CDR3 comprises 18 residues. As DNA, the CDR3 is TGTGCCAGCAGCTCAGTGCCGGGACAGGGGCAACGCTCCTACGAGCAGTACTTC. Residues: CASSSVPGQGQRSYEQYF. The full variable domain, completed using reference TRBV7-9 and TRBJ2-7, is DTGVSQNPRHKITKRGQNVTFRCDPISEHNRLYWYRQTLGQGPEFLTYFQNEAQLEKSRLLSDRFSAERPKGSFSTLEIQRTEQGDSAMYLCASSSVPGQGQRSYEQYFGPGTRLTVT.

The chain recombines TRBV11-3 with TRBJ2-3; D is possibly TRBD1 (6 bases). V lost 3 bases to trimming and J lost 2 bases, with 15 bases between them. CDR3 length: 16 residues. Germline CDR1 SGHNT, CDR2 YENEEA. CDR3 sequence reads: CASSFSSTGPTDTQYF. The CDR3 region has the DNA TGTGCCAGCAGCTTTAGTTCGACAGGACCCACAGATACGCAGTATTTT.

This CDR3 reads CASSQARSRGPFNEKLFF. In DNA form, the CDR3 reads TGCGCCAGCAGCCAGGCCCGTTCGAGGGGGCCGTTTAATGAAAAACTGTTTTTT. The chain employs TRBV4-3 and TRBJ1-4; 7 bases map to TRBD1. The CDR3 is made up of 18 amino acids. The V segment lost 3 bases and the J segment 4 bases; nucleotides outside the gene matches: 14. Germline V CDR1 and CDR2: LGHNA, YSLEER.

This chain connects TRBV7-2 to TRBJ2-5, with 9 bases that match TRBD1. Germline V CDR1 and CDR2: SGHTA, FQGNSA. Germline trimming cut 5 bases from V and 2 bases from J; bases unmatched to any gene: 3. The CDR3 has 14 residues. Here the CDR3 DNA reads TGTGCCAGCAGCCGGGACAGGGCGCAAGAGACCCAGTACTTC. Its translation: CASSRDRAQETQYF.

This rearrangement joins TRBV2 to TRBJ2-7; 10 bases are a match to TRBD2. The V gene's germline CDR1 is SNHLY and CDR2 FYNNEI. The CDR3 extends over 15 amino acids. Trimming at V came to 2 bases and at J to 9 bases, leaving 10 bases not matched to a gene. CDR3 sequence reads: CASSERLAGAAGQYF. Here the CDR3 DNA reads TGTGCCAGCAGTGAAAGGCTAGCGGGGGCTGCCGGGCAGTACTTC.

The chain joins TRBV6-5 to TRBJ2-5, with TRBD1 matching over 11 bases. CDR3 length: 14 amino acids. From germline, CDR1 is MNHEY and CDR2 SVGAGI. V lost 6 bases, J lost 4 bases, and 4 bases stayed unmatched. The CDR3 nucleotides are TGTGCCAGCAGGGGGACAGGGGGGTCAGAGACCCAGTACTTC. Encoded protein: CASRGTGGSETQYF.

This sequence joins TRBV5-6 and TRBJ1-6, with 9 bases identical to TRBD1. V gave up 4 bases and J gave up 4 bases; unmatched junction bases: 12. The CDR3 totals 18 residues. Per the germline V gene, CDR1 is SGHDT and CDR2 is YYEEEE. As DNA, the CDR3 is TGTGCCAGCAGCCGTGACCGCACAGGGGGCAGATATAATTCACCCCTCCACTTT. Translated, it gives CASSRDRTGGRYNSPLHF. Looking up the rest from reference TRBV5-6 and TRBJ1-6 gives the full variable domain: DAGVTQSPTHLIKTRGQQVTLRCSPKSGHDTVSWYQQALGQGPQFIFQYYEEEERQRGNFPDRFSGHQFPNYSSELNVNALLLGDSALYLCASSRDRTGGRYNSPLHFGNGTRLTVT.

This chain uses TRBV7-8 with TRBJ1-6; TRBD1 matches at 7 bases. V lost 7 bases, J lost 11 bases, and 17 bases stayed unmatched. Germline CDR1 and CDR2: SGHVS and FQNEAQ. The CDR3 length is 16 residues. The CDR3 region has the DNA TGTGCCAGCACCCAAGGCGCGGAGGGGGCCCTTACACCCCTCCACTTT. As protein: CASTQGAEGALTPLHF.

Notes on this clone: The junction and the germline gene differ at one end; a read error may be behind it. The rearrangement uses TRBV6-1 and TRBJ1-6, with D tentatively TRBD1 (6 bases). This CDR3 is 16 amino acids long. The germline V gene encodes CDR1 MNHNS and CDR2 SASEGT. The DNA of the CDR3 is TGTGCCAGCAGGGAAGACAGGCCCTCCTATAATTCACCCCTCCACTTT. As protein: CASREDRPSYNSPLHF.

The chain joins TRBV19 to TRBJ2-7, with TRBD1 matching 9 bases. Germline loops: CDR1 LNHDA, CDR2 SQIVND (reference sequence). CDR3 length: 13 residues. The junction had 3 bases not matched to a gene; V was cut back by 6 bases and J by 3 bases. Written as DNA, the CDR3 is TGTGCCAGTAGACGACAGGGGGTCTACGAGCAGTACTTC. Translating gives CASRRQGVYEQYF.

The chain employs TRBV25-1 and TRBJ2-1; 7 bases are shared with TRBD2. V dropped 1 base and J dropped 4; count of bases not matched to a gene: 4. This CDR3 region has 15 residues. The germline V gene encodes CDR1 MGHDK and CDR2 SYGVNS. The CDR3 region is CASSELSSGYNEQFF. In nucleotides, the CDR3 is TGTGCCAGCAGTGAATTATCTAGCGGATACAATGAGCAGTTCTTC.

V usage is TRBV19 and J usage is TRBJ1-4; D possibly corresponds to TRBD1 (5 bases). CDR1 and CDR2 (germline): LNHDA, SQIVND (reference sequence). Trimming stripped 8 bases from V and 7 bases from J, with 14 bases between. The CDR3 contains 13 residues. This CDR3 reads CASSVRGGEKLFF. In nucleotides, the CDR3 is TGTGCCAGTTCCGTCCGGGGGGGTGAAAAACTGTTTTTT. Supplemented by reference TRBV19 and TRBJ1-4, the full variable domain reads DGGITQSPKYLFRKEGQNVTLSCEQNLNHDAMYWYRQDPGQGLRLIYYSQIVNDFQKGDIAEGYSVSREKKESFPLTVTSAQKNPTAFYLCASSVRGGEKLFFGSGTQLSVL.

CDR3 region: CASANRETGNTIYF. In DNA form, the CDR3 reads TGTGCCAGTGCAAATAGGGAGACTGGAAACACCATATATTTT. This chain joins TRBV19 and TRBJ1-3; no clear D gene. Germline V lookup: CDR1 LNHDA, CDR2 SQIVND (reference sequence). V lost 8 bases and J lost 2, with 13 bases in between. The CDR3 length is 14 residues.